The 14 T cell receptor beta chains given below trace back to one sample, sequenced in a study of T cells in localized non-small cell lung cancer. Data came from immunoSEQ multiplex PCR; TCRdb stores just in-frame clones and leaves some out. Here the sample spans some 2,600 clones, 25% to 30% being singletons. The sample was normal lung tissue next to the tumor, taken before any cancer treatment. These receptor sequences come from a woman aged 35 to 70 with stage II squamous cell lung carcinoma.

Here the CDR3 reads CASSEPRHGTYEQYF. The CDR3 DNA follows: TGTGCCAGCAGTGAACCGAGACACGGAACCTACGAGCAGTACTTC. The chain couples TRBV28 to TRBJ2-7; D uncertain. The CDR3 length is 15 residues. Per germline, CDR1 MDHEN and CDR2 SYDVKM. The ends were cut back, 5 bases at V and 2 bases at J, with 16 bases in the middle.

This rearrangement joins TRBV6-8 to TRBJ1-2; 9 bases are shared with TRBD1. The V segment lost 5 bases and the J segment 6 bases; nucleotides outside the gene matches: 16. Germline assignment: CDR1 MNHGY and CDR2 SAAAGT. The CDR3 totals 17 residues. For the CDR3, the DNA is TGTGCCAGCAGTCTCGTTACGTACGGGACAGGGAAGAATGGCTACACCTTC. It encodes CASSLVTYGTGKNGYTF.

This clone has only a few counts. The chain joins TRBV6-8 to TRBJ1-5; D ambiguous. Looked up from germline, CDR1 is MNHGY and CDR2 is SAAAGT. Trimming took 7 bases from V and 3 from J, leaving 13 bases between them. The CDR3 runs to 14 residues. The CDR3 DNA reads TGTGCCAGCAATCGGGGTGCCTCCAATCAGCCCCAGCATTTT. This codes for CASNRGASNQPQHF.

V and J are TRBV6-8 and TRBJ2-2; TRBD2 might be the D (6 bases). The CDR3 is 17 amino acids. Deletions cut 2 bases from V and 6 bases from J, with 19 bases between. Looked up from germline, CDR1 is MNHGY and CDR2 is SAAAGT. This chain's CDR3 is CASSYDGLAGSAGELFF. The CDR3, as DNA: TGTGCCAGCAGTTACGACGGCCTGGCGGGATCGGCCGGGGAGCTGTTTTTT.

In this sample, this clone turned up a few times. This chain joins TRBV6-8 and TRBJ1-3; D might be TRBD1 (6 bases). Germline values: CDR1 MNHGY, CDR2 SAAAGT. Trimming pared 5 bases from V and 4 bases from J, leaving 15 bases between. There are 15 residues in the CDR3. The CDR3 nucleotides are TGTGCCAGCAGTATGGGGGGGCCGAGAGGAAACACCATATATTTT. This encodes CASSMGGPRGNTIYF.

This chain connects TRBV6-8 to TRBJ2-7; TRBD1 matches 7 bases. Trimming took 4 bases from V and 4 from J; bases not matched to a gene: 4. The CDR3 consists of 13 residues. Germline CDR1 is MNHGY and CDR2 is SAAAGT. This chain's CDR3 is CASSLGQRYEQYF. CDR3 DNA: TGTGCCAGCAGTTTGGGACAGCGATACGAGCAGTACTTC.

The CDR3 coding sequence is TGTGCCAGCAGTTACCGTAGAGCGGGAGCCGGGGAGCTGTTTTTT. Its protein product is CASSYRRAGAGELFF. The rearrangement links TRBV6-8 to TRBJ2-2, with TRBD2 matching over 8 bases. The germline V gene has CDR1 MNHGY and CDR2 SAAAGT. V lost 2 bases and J lost 6; bases outside the gene matches: 5. The CDR3 is made up of 15 amino acids.

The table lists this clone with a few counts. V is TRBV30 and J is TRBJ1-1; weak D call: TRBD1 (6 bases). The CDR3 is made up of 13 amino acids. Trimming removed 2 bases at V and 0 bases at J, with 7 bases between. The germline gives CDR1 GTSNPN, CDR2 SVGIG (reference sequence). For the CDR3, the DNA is TGTGCCTGGAGTAGGGGGATGAACACTGAAGCTTTCTTT. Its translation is CAWSRGMNTEAFF.

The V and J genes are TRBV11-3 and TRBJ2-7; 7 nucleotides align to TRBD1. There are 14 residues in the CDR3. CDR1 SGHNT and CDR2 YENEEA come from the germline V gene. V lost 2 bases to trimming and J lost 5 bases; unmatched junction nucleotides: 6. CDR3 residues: CASSLNRGKDEQYF. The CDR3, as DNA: TGTGCCAGCAGCTTAAACAGGGGTAAGGACGAGCAGTACTTC.

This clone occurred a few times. This CDR3 is CASSTQGENTEAFF. DNA for the CDR3: TGTGCCAGTAGTACCCAGGGGGAGAACACTGAAGCTTTCTTT. The chain combines TRBV19 with TRBJ1-1, with 7 bases identical to TRBD1. CDR1 LNHDA and CDR2 SQIVND come from the germline V gene (reference sequence). The junction had 3 bases not matched to a gene; V was cut back by 4 bases and J by 1 base. The CDR3 runs 14 residues.

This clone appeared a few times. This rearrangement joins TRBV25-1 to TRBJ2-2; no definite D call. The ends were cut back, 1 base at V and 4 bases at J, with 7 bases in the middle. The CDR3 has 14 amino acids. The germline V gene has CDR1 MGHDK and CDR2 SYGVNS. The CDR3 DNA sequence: TGTGCCAGCAGTGAATGGGCTAGCACCGGGGAGCTGTTTTTT. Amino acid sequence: CASSEWASTGELFF. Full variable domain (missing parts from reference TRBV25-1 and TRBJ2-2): EADIYQTPRYLVIGTGKKITLECSQTMGHDKMYWYQQDPGMELHLIHYSYGVNSTEKGDLSSESTVSRIRTEHFPLTLESARPSHTSQYLCASSEWASTGELFFGEGSRLTVL.

The CDR3 sequence: CSVVDREYYGYTF. The CDR3 DNA is TGCAGCGTTGTCGACAGGGAGTACTATGGCTACACCTTC. The V call is TRBV29-1, the J call TRBJ1-2; TRBD1 matches 7 bases. This CDR3 is built from 13 residues. V lost 4 bases, J lost 3 bases, and 5 bases stayed unmatched. Germline CDR1 SQVTM, CDR2 ANQGSEA.

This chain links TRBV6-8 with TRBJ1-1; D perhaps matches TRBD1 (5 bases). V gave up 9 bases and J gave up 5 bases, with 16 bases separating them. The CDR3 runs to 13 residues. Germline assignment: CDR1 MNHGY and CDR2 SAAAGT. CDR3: CASGQGVSTEAFF. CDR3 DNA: TGTGCCAGTGGGCAGGGAGTAAGTACTGAAGCTTTCTTT.

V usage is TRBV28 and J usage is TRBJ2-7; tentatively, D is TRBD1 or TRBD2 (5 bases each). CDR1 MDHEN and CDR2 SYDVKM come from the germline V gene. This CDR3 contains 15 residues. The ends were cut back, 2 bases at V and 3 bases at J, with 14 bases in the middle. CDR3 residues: CASSLRVGRNYEQYF. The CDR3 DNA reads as TGTGCCAGCAGTTTAAGGGTGGGACGTAACTACGAGCAGTACTTC.